This T cell receptor beta chain was identified in a study of T-cell memory formation after mild COVID-19. This clonotype appeared many times. The TCR alpha and TCR beta cDNA libraries, bearing sample barcodes and UMIs, were generated by 5'RACE using constant-segment primers. A single record per CDR3 protein comes from TCRdb applying MiXCR to the 5' RACE reads. The sample yields roughly 560,000 distinct CDR3 sequences, about a fifth seen once. Sample: PBMCs or a T cell subset sorted from them (not recorded which). The source of this sequence is an adult woman who had mild COVID-19 (a few samples of this study predate the infection). Cell type and time point are not known.

CDR3 sequence reads: CAWGGQSKETQYF. The CDR3 coding sequence is TGTGCCTGGGGCGGGCAGTCAAAAGAGACCCAGTACTTC. V gene TRBV30 combines with J gene TRBJ2-5, with D perhaps matching TRBD2 (5 bases). Trimming pared 5 bases from V and 3 bases from J, leaving 13 bases between. This CDR3 is built from 13 residues. Per the germline V gene, CDR1 is GTSNPN and CDR2 is SVGIG (reference sequence).